A selection of T cell receptor beta chains follows, all from one sample in a study of blood T cells in healthy people across ages. Via MiXCR, TCRdb re-called the 5' RACE reads, giving one row per CDR3 protein. The repertoire includes about 570,000 distinct CDR3 sequences, 25% to 30% of them detected once, and about a fifth sits in the top ten. Sequences were obtained from blood. These receptors were taken from a woman in her 70s in good health. Both conserved end residues are part of each CDR3. D genes are given only for firm matches. For some rows the clone size is stated as once, few or many, or as a class when expanded; others skip it.

.	TRBJ2-3	TRBV5-1	.	CASSLVRRDTTQYF	TGCGCCAGCAGCTTGGTCCGACGGGACACTACGCAGTATTTT
.	TRBJ2-4	TRBV11-1	few	CASSSTNALAKNIQYF	TGTGCCAGCAGCTCGACTAACGCCCTAGCCAAAAACATTCAGTACTTC
.	TRBJ2-2	TRBV24-1	few	CATSESSRTGELFF	TGTGCCACCAGTGAATCGAGTCGCACCGGGGAGCTGTTTTTT
.	TRBJ2-7	TRBV29-1	few	CSGEGGGEQYF	TGCAGCGGGGAAGGTGGGGGAGAGCAGTACTTC
.	TRBJ2-5	TRBV9	.	CASSVAFGGTQETQYF	TGTGCCAGCAGCGTAGCGTTCGGCGGCACCCAAGAGACCCAGTACTTC
.	TRBJ2-1	TRBV6-2/TRBV6-3	.	CASSYSAGAPYNEQFF	TGTGCCAGCAGTTACTCGGCGGGGGCACCCTACAATGAGCAGTTCTTC
.	TRBJ2-7	TRBV20-1	.	CSARGDPGSHEQYF	TGCAGTGCTAGAGGGGACCCGGGATCCCACGAGCAGTACTTC
.	TRBJ2-5	TRBV7-2	many	CASSLSWTETQYF	TGTGCCAGCAGCTTGAGTTGGACGGAGACCCAGTACTTC
TRBD2	TRBJ2-7	TRBV6-5	many	CASRSGDDEQYF	TGTGCCAGCAGGAGCGGGGACGACGAGCAGTACTTC
.	TRBJ1-2	TRBV7-2	few	CASSLADTGYTF	TGTGCCAGCAGCTTAGCAGACACTGGCTACACCTTC
.	TRBJ2-6	TRBV10-3	few	CAISESGGANVLTF	TGTGCCATCAGTGAGTCAGGGGGGGCCAACGTCCTGACTTTC
TRBD2	TRBJ2-3	TRBV3-1	few	CASSPAGGGDTQYF	TGTGCCAGCAGCCCAGCGGGGGGAGGGGATACGCAGTATTTT
TRBD2	TRBJ2-3	TRBV7-2	few	CASSPLGGADTQYF	TGTGCCAGCAGCCCCCTGGGGGGGGCAGATACGCAGTATTTT
TRBD1	TRBJ2-7	TRBV29-1	.	CSAIGQVTYEQYF	TGCAGCGCGATAGGACAGGTGACCTACGAGCAGTACTTC
.	TRBJ2-1	TRBV19	.	CASSSLLGQRDNEQFF	TGTGCCAGTAGTTCCCTCCTTGGACAGAGAGACAATGAGCAGTTCTTC
.	TRBJ2-3	TRBV7-9	.	CASSFTYGGPTDTQYF	TGTGCCAGCAGCTTTACCTACGGGGGCCCCACAGATACGCAGTATTTT
.	TRBJ1-4	TRBV15	few	CATSDREKLFF	TGTGCCACCAGCGACCGTGAAAAACTGTTTTTT
.	TRBJ2-6	TRBV5-1	few	CASSRGDSGANVLTF	TGCGCCAGCAGCCGGGGAGACTCTGGGGCCAACGTCCTGACTTTC
.	TRBJ2-3	TRBV12-3/TRBV12-4	few	CASSLVADTDTQYF	TGTGCCAGCAGTTTAGTAGCGGACACAGATACGCAGTATTTT
TRBD1	TRBJ2-1	TRBV7-9	few	CASSKGQETYDEQFF	TGTGCCAGCAGCAAGGGACAGGAGACCTACGATGAGCAGTTCTTC
.	TRBJ2-5	TRBV28	.	CASSLGTHFQTQYF	TGTGCCAGCAGCTTGGGCACCCACTTTCAGACCCAGTACTTC
TRBD2	TRBJ2-1	TRBV6-1	once	CASRNPLKTSRGYSSYNEQFF	TGTGCCAGCAGGAATCCCCTTAAGACTAGCCGGGGGTATTCCTCCTACAATGAGCAGTTCTTC
TRBD2	TRBJ2-1	TRBV5-1	.	CASSPTGGTYNEQFF	TGCGCCAGCAGCCCCACGGGGGGTACGTACAATGAGCAGTTCTTC
TRBD1	TRBJ1-2	TRBV7-2	.	CASSQDRGLSNYGYTF	TGTGCCAGCAGCCAGGACAGGGGGTTGAGTAACTATGGCTACACCTTC
.	TRBJ2-5	TRBV4-1	few	CASSQAPGSQGETQYF	TGCGCCAGCAGCCAAGCTCCGGGATCCCAAGGAGAGACCCAGTACTTC
TRBD1	TRBJ2-5	TRBV11-3	few	CASSFSRTGEETQYF	TGTGCCAGCAGCTTTAGCCGAACAGGGGAAGAGACCCAGTACTTC
.	TRBJ2-5	TRBV12-3/TRBV12-4	.	CASSFDLYGVRGETQCF	TGTGCCAGCAGTTTTGATCTCTACGGGGTCAGGGGAGAGACCCAGTGCTTC
.	TRBJ2-7	TRBV28	.	CASSLWGGTGSYEQYF	TGTGCCAGCAGTTTATGGGGGGGGACAGGATCCTACGAGCAGTACTTC
.	TRBJ2-5	TRBV18	few	CASSPSLASQETQYF	TGTGCCAGCTCACCCTCGCTAGCGTCCCAAGAGACCCAGTACTTC
.	TRBJ1-1	TRBV3-1	.	CASKPSGQPTEAFF	TGTGCCAGCAAACCATCAGGGCAACCGACTGAAGCTTTCTTT
.	TRBJ1-2	TRBV6-1	few	CASSEEVGGYTF	TGTGCCAGCAGTGAAGAAGTAGGCGGCTACACCTTC
TRBD2	TRBJ2-2	TRBV6-4	once	CASSSSGATNTGELFF	TGTGCCAGCTCCTCTAGCGGGGCTACGAACACCGGGGAGCTGTTTTTT
.	TRBJ2-5	TRBV7-2	many	CASSFLGSETQYF	TGTGCCAGCAGCTTCCTAGGTAGCGAGACCCAGTACTTC
.	TRBJ2-5	TRBV11-3	few	CASSPSDRFQETQYF	TGTGCCAGCAGTCCGAGCGACAGGTTCCAAGAGACCCAGTACTTC
.	TRBJ2-3	TRBV5-8	.	CASSLLLSADTQYF	TGTGCCAGCAGCTTGTTATTGTCGGCAGATACGCAGTATTTT
.	TRBJ1-1	TRBV7-2	.	CASSFSWQANTEAFF	TGTGCCAGCAGCTTTAGCTGGCAGGCTAACACTGAAGCTTTCTTT
.	TRBJ1-2	TRBV29-1	few	CSVEPLAPGYTF	TGCAGCGTTGAACCATTGGCCCCTGGCTACACCTTC
.	TRBJ1-4	TRBV12-3/TRBV12-4	few	CASSLTYRNEKLFF	TGTGCCAGCAGTTTAACTTACAGGAATGAAAAACTGTTTTTT
.	TRBJ1-1	TRBV14	few	CASSRMRGTEAFF	TGTGCCAGCAGCAGGATGCGGGGCACTGAAGCTTTCTTT
.	TRBJ1-2	TRBV6-2/TRBV6-3	few	CASSYLLVQEKNYGYTF	TGTGCCAGCAGTTATCTTCTCGTACAGGAAAAGAACTATGGCTACACCTTC
.	TRBJ2-4	TRBV10-3	few	CAIRTEGGDIQYF	TGTGCCATCAGAACCGAAGGGGGGGACATTCAGTACTTC
.	TRBJ2-1	TRBV6-2/TRBV6-3	.	CASNIGTPRGEQFF	TGTGCCAGCAATATCGGGACCCCCAGGGGTGAGCAGTTCTTC
TRBD1	TRBJ2-7	TRBV5-5	.	CASSLEVRGRNLEQYF	TGTGCCAGCAGCTTGGAGGTCAGGGGGCGTAATCTCGAGCAGTACTTC
TRBD2	TRBJ2-5	TRBV7-8	.	CASRPPASGEETQYF	TGTGCCAGCAGACCTCCCGCTAGCGGGGAAGAGACCCAGTACTTC
.	TRBJ2-1	TRBV7-3	few	CASSLTHQLQFF	TGTGCCAGCAGCTTAACTCACCAGCTCCAGTTCTTC
.	TRBJ2-7	TRBV30	.	CAWSALGSFSSYEQYF	TGTGCCTGGAGTGCCCTTGGGAGTTTCAGCTCCTACGAGCAGTACTTC
TRBD2	TRBJ2-7	TRBV7-9	.	CASSLVSGGDYEQYF	TGTGCCAGCAGCTTAGTTAGCGGGGGCGACTACGAGCAGTACTTC
.	TRBJ1-2	TRBV7-2	few	CASSSSYRSGYTF	TGTGCCAGCAGCTCCAGTTACAGAAGTGGCTACACCTTC
TRBD2	TRBJ2-3	TRBV7-2	few	CASSSQGTSGGETQYF	TGTGCCAGCAGCTCACAGGGGACTAGCGGGGGCGAGACGCAGTATTTT
.	TRBJ1-5	TRBV20-1	.	CSAMGATNQPQHF	TGCAGTGCTATGGGGGCGACGAATCAGCCCCAGCATTTT
.	TRBJ2-7	TRBV6-2/TRBV6-3	.	CASRTGVYEQYF	TGTGCCAGCAGGACAGGAGTATACGAGCAGTACTTC
TRBD1	TRBJ2-4	TRBV3-1	few	CASSPGQGLNIQYF	TGTGCCAGCAGCCCGGGACAGGGGTTAAACATTCAGTACTTC
TRBD1	TRBJ2-7	TRBV5-1	many	CASSLLAGGSYEQYF	TGCGCCAGCAGCTTGCTCGCAGGGGGCTCCTACGAGCAGTACTTC
.	TRBJ1-4	TRBV15	.	CATSRSLIEEKLFF	TGTGCCACCAGCAGATCCCTTATCGAGGAAAAACTGTTTTTT
TRBD2	TRBJ2-1	TRBV20-1	.	CSARNPRSSGAYNEQFF	TGCAGTGCTAGAAACCCCCGGTCCAGCGGGGCCTACAATGAGCAGTTCTTC
TRBD2	TRBJ2-7	TRBV7-2	.	CASSLVTSDYEQYF	TGTGCCAGCAGCTTAGTGACTAGCGACTACGAGCAGTACTTC